This T cell receptor beta chain was identified in a study of blood T cell repertoires in COVID-19. Assay used: immunoSEQ multiplex PCR; TCRdb lists only in-frame clones, some missing. This repertoire shows 55,000 to 70,000 clones, around 86% found once; its top ten account for 0.9% to 1.2%. Germline-derived CDR1 and CDR2 are SGHAT and FQDESV (reference sequence). Trimming left V 5 bases short and J 1 base short, with 18 bases between. The CDR3 length is 16 residues. The sequencing sample was made of peripheral blood. The chain recombines TRBV11-1 with TRBJ2-7; D is perhaps TRBD2 (6 bases). This clonotype was sampled from a man between 65 and 85 years old with acute or convalescent COVID-19. CDR3 sequence: CASSGQWGVGSYEQYF. Here the CDR3 DNA reads TGTGCCAGCAGCGGTCAGTGGGGGGTCGGGTCCTACGAGCAGTACTTC.